The 24 T cell receptor beta chains listed next were all sequenced from one sample in a study of CD8+ T cells in alopecia areata. Sample treatment: oral pan-JAK inhibitor, 5-10 mg twice daily. Extracted RNA was reverse transcribed into cDNA, the sequencing template. Method: immunoSEQ multiplex PCR; TCRdb's copy keeps in-frame clones and lacks some. Of 180,000 or so clones in the sample, 58% were seen once. Material: CD4+ T cells sorted from blood, obtained at week 24, from a patient treated with tofacitinib. These receptors originate from a human donor with alopecia areata.

This clone has more than one count but fewer than ten. V and J are TRBV4-1 and TRBJ2-3, with D hard to call. This CDR3 has 15 residues. Germline-derived CDR1 and CDR2 are MGHRA and YSYEKL. V gave up 1 base and J gave up 4 bases, with 12 bases separating them. The CDR3 bases are TGCGCCAGCAGCCAAGGCCCATCCCCCGCAGATACGCAGTATTTT. This gives the protein CASSQGPSPADTQYF.

This clone was observed a single time. The chain is built from TRBV19 and TRBJ2-1; 9 nucleotides line up with TRBD1. The ends lost 5 bases at V and 8 bases at J; junction bases unmatched: 13. Germline lookup yields CDR1 LNHDA and CDR2 SQIVND (reference sequence). The CDR3 covers 16 residues. The CDR3: CASSPRTGAVRDEQFF. The CDR3 nucleotides are TGTGCCAGTAGTCCACGGACAGGGGCCGTGAGGGATGAGCAGTTCTTC.

This rearrangement joins TRBV5-6 to TRBJ2-1; TRBD1 is a possible D gene (6 bases). V was cut by 4 bases and J by 7 bases, with 12 bases left in between. The germline CDR1 and CDR2 sequences are SGHDT and YYEEEE. This CDR3 comprises 13 residues. This CDR3 reads CASSHPTGNEQFF. The CDR3 DNA reads TGTGCCAGCAGCCACCCTACAGGGAATGAGCAGTTCTTC.

This chain connects TRBV11-1 to TRBJ2-3; TRBD1 agrees at 7 bases. Germline loops: CDR1 SGHAT, CDR2 FQDESV (reference sequence). The ends lost 4 bases at V and 2 bases at J; junction bases unmatched: 9. There are 16 residues in the CDR3. In DNA, the CDR3 is TGTGCCAGCAGCTCGCCGAGGGGGACAGACACAGATACGCAGTATTTT. Translating gives CASSSPRGTDTDTQYF.

V and J are TRBV7-9 and TRBJ2-1; 9 bases agree with TRBD2. V lost 5 bases, J lost 2 bases, and 4 bases stayed unmatched. Germline CDR1 SEHNR, CDR2 FQNEAQ (reference sequence). The CDR3 extends over 15 amino acids. This CDR3 reads CASSRSGGAYNEQFF. CDR3 coding DNA: TGTGCCAGCAGCCGTAGCGGGGGTGCCTACAATGAGCAGTTCTTC. Full variable domain (missing parts from reference TRBV7-9 and TRBJ2-1): DTGVSQNPRHKITKRGQNVTFRCDPISEHNRLYWYRQTLGQGPEFLTYFQNEAQLEKSRLLSDRFSAERPKGSFSTLEIQRTEQGDSAMYLCASSRSGGAYNEQFFGPGTRLTVL.

This clone was picked up a small number of times. The V gene is TRBV14, the J gene TRBJ2-6; D is undetermined. Trimming removed 1 base at V and 0 bases at J, with 4 bases between. The germline CDR1 and CDR2 sequences are SGHDN and FVKESK. The CDR3 covers 15 residues. The CDR3 DNA reads as TGTGCCAGCAGCCAAGGCTACTCTGGGGCCAACGTCCTGACTTTC. It specifies CASSQGYSGANVLTF.

The V gene is TRBV5-4, the J gene TRBJ1-1; D possibly corresponds to TRBD1 (5 bases). Germline assignment: CDR1 SGHNT and CDR2 YYREEE (reference sequence). The V end was cut by 0 bases, the J end by 4 bases, with 10 bases between. There are 14 residues in the CDR3. CDR3 nucleotides: TGTGCCAGCAGCTTGGGCCAGGGTACCACTGAAGCTTTCTTT. It specifies CASSLGQGTTEAFF.

This clone came up a few times. J is TRBJ2-2 and V is TRBV4-2, with 11 bases identical to TRBD2. V lost 0 bases, J lost 6 bases, and 6 bases stayed unmatched. Germline V gene data show CDR1 as LGHNA and CDR2 as YNFKEQ. This CDR3 has 17 amino acids. The DNA of the CDR3 is TGTGCCAGCAGCCAAGAGATAACTAGCGGGGGACCCGGGGAGCTGTTTTTT. It yields the protein CASSQEITSGGPGELFF.

This clone occurred a few times. The sample holds other DNA sequences that translate to the same CDR3. This sequence joins TRBV7-9 and TRBJ2-3; unclear D gene. V lost 3 bases, J lost 0 bases, and 4 bases lay in between. The CDR3 extends over 13 amino acids. Germline CDR1 and CDR2: SEHNR and FQNEAQ (reference sequence). The CDR3 is CASSFSSTDTQYF. CDR3 DNA sequence: TGTGCCAGCAGCTTTTCTAGCACAGATACGCAGTATTTT.

The chain has TRBV7-9 and TRBJ2-2; 7 nucleotides align to TRBD2. The junction had 7 bases not matched to a gene; V was cut back by 3 bases and J by 6 bases. The CDR3 has 15 amino acids. Germline V gives CDR1 SEHNR, CDR2 FQNEAQ (reference sequence). The CDR3 sequence: CASSFLAATPGELFF. CDR3 bases: TGTGCCAGCAGCTTCCTAGCGGCAACTCCCGGGGAGCTGTTTTTT.

Points on this clone: This sample also contains other DNA sequences that code for the same CDR3. CDR3 loop: CASSAYTDTQYF. CDR3 DNA: TGTGCCAGCAGCGCCTACACAGATACGCAGTATTTT. The chain carries TRBV9 and TRBJ2-3; D not certain. V shed 3 bases and J shed 2 bases, with 4 bases lying between them. This CDR3 region has 12 residues. Germline V gene sequence: CDR1 SGDLS, CDR2 YYNGEE.

This chain uses TRBV2 with TRBJ1-5; TRBD1 agrees at 7 bases. The germline V gene has CDR1 SNHLY and CDR2 FYNNEI. The CDR3 consists of 15 residues. V lost 6 bases to trimming and J lost 5 bases; unmatched junction nucleotides: 10. CDR3 sequence: CASRQTGLDDQPQHF. CDR3 nucleotide sequence: TGTGCCAGCAGACAGACAGGGTTGGACGATCAGCCCCAGCATTTT. Together with reference TRBV2 and TRBJ1-5, the CDR3 gives the full variable domain: EPEVTQTPSHQVTQMGQEVILRCVPISNHLYFYWYRQILGQKVEFLVSFYNNEISEKSEIFDDQFSVERPDGSNFTLKIRSTKLEDSAMYFCASRQTGLDDQPQHFGDGTRLSIL.

This chain joins TRBV7-9 and TRBJ2-7; 8 bases are shared with TRBD1. The CDR3 is 16 amino acids. The V segment lost 5 bases and the J segment 5 bases; nucleotides outside the gene matches: 14. Germline CDR1 reads SEHNR; CDR2 reads FQNEAQ (reference sequence). The CDR3 reads CASSQKLTGDEDEQYF. The CDR3 DNA follows: TGTGCCAGCAGCCAGAAACTGACAGGGGACGAGGACGAGCAGTACTTC.

The chain employs TRBV15 and TRBJ2-3, with 8 bases lining up with TRBD1. CDR1 and CDR2 (germline): LNHNV, YYDKDF (reference sequence). Trimming at V came to 1 base and at J to 3 bases, leaving 3 bases not matched to a gene. There are 15 residues in the CDR3. The CDR3 region has the DNA TGTGCCACCAGCAGAGGACAGGGGACGACAGATACGCAGTATTTT. Translated: CATSRGQGTTDTQYF.

V is TRBV30 and J is TRBJ1-5; TRBD1 might be the D (5 bases). V dropped 0 bases and J dropped 7 bases, with 13 bases sitting between them. Germline V gene lookup returns CDR1 GTSNPN and CDR2 SVGIG (reference sequence). CDR3 length: 14 amino acids. The CDR3, as DNA: TGTGCCTGGAGTGTTCACGGGGGGAAACAGCCCCAGCATTTT. It translates to CAWSVHGGKQPQHF.

The chain has TRBV5-4 and TRBJ2-5; D may be TRBD1 (5 bases). The length of the CDR3 is 13 residues. V was pared by 2 bases and J by 2 bases, with 7 bases between. Germline assignment: CDR1 SGHNT and CDR2 YYREEE (reference sequence). CDR3 sequence (DNA): TGTGCCAGCAGCTTACCAGGGCAAGAGACCCAGTACTTC. Amino acid sequence: CASSLPGQETQYF.

The chain links TRBV6-6 to TRBJ2-3; the D gene is possibly TRBD1 (6 bases). V was shortened by 4 bases and J by 4 bases, with 12 bases between the two germline ends. CDR3 length: 14 residues. Germline CDR1 MNHNY, CDR2 SVGAGI (reference sequence). The CDR3 protein is CASSSRRGADTQYF. The CDR3 DNA sequence: TGTGCCAGCAGTTCCCGCAGGGGAGCAGATACGCAGTATTTT.

This clone was seen a few times. CDR3 DNA sequence: TGCGCCAGCAGCTTGACTAGCGGGGTCTCGTACAATGAGCAGTTCTTC. Its protein product is CASSLTSGVSYNEQFF. The V and J genes are TRBV5-1 and TRBJ2-1; 10 bases are shared with TRBD2. Germline CDR1 and CDR2: SGHRS and YFSETQ. The CDR3 covers 16 residues. J gave up 4 bases and V 1 base, and 5 bases lay outside the gene matches.

This clone showed up just a few times. V is TRBV2 and J is TRBJ2-7; weak D call: TRBD1 (6 bases). Germline values: CDR1 SNHLY, CDR2 FYNNEI. The CDR3 spans 12 residues. Trimming left V 8 bases short and J 1 base short, with 9 bases between. CDR3 nucleotide sequence: TGTGCCAGCGGACAGATTTCCTACGAGCAGTACTTC. Its translation: CASGQISYEQYF.

The chain links TRBV25-1 to TRBJ2-1; D gene uncertain. Germline CDR1 and CDR2: MGHDK and SYGVNS. V was trimmed by 4 bases and J by 3 bases, leaving 13 bases between them. CDR3 length: 15 residues. As DNA, the CDR3 is TGTGCCAGCAGTGTCCCCGGGCTTCGCTACAATGAGCAGTTCTTC. Translation: CASSVPGLRYNEQFF.

The rearrangement joins TRBV7-3 to TRBJ2-7; 8 positions agree with TRBD1. Unmatched junction bases numbered 4, after V lost 3 bases and J lost 3 bases. The V gene's germline CDR1 is SGHTA and CDR2 FQGTGA. The CDR3 covers 14 residues. The DNA of the CDR3 is TGTGCCAGCAGCTTGGGGACAGGCAACTACGAGCAGTACTTC. Protein product: CASSLGTGNYEQYF.

The chain carries TRBV5-1 and TRBJ2-5, with 9 bases matching TRBD1. Germline CDR1 reads SGHRS; CDR2 reads YFSETQ. The CDR3 is 14 residues long. Germline trimming cut 4 bases from V and 2 bases from J; bases unmatched to any gene: 3. This chain's CDR3 is CASSRDRVQETQYF. The CDR3 DNA reads TGCGCCAGCAGCCGGGACAGGGTTCAAGAGACCCAGTACTTC. The full variable domain, in which reference TRBV5-1 and TRBJ2-5 provide the parts outside the CDR3, is KAGVTQTPRYLIKTRGQQVTLSCSPISGHRSVSWYQQTPGQGLQFLFEYFSETQRNKGNFPGRFSGRQFSNSRSEMNVSTLELGDSALYLCASSRDRVQETQYFGPGTRLLVL.

The chain employs TRBV9 and TRBJ1-2; D is perhaps TRBD1 (5 bases). The CDR3 is 14 residues long. The V end lost 0 bases, the J end lost 4 bases, and 10 bases lay between the germline ends. Germline loops: CDR1 SGDLS, CDR2 YYNGEE. The CDR3 loop is CASSVGGTAYGYTF. CDR3 sequence (DNA): TGTGCCAGCAGCGTAGGGGGGACGGCCTATGGCTACACCTTC.

The CDR3 DNA follows: TGTGCCAGCAGCCCTCCCGGGAGGAATGAAAAACTGTTTTTT. Protein: CASSPPGRNEKLFF. V gene TRBV7-2 combines with J gene TRBJ1-4; unclear D gene. The CDR3 runs to 14 residues. V was pared by 5 bases and J by 5 bases, with 12 bases between. Looked up from germline, CDR1 is SGHTA and CDR2 is FQGNSA.